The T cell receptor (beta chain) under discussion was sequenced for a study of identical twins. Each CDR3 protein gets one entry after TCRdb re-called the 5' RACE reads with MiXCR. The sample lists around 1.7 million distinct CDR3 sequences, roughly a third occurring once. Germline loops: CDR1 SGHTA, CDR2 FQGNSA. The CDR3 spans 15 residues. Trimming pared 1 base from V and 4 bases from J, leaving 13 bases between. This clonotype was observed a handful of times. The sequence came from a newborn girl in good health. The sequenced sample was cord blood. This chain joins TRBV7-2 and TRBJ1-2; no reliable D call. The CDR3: CASSLERHGSYGYTF. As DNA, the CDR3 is TGTGCCAGCAGCTTAGAGAGGCACGGCTCCTATGGCTACACCTTC.